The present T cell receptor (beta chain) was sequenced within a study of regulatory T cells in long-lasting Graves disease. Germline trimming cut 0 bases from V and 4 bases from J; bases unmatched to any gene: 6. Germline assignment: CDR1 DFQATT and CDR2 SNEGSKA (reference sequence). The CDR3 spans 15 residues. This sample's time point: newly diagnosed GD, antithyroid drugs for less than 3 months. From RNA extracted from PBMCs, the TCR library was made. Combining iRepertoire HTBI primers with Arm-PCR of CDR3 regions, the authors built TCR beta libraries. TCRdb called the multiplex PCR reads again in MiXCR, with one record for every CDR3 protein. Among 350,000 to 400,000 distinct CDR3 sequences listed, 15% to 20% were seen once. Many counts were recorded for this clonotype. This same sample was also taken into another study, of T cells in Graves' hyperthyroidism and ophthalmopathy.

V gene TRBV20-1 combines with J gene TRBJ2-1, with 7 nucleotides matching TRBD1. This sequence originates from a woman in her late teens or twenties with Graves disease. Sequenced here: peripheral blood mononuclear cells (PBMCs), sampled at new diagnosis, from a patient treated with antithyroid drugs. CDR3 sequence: CSARDLGTDYNEQFF. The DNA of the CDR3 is TGCAGTGCTAGAGATCTAGGGACAGATTACAATGAGCAGTTCTTC.